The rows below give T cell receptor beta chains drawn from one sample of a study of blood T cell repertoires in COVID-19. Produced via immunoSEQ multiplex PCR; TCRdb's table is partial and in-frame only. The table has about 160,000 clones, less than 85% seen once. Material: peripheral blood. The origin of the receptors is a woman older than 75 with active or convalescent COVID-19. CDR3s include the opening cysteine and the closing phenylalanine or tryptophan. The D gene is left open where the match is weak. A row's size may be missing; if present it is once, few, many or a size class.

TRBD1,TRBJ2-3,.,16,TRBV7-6,TGTGCCAGCAGCCGCCGACTGGGACAGAGCACAGATACGCAGTATTTT,CASSRRLGQSTDTQYF
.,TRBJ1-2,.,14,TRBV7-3,TGTGCCAGCAGCTTAACGAGCTGGGGGGGAGGCTACACCTTC,CASSLTSWGGGYTF
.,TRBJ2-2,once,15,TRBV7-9,TGTGCCAGCAGCCAAGGGCGGGGCGGCACCGGGGAGCTGTTTTTT,CASSQGRGGTGELFF
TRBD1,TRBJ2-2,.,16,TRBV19,TGTGCCAGTAGAATCGGGACAGGTGCTAACACCGGGGAGCTGTTTTTT,CASRIGTGANTGELFF
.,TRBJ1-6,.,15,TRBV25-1,TGTGCCAGCAGTGAATGGGGAGGGGATAATTCACCCCTCCACTTT,CASSEWGGDNSPLHF
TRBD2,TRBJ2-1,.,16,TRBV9,TGTGCCAGCAGCACTACAGCGGGGGCCTCCTACAATGAGCAGTTCTTC,CASSTTAGASYNEQFF
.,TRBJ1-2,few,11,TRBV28,TGTGCCAGCAGTTTTTATCTTGGCTACACCTTC,CASSFYLGYTF
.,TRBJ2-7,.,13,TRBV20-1,TGCAGTGCTAGTCGGGGAAGCTCCTACGAGCAGTACTTC,CSASRGSSYEQYF
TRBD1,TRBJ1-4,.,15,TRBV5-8,TGTGCCAGCAGCTTAGGGACAGGGAAGAATGAAAAACTGTTTTTT,CASSLGTGKNEKLFF
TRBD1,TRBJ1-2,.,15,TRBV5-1,TGCGCCAGCAGCTCCAAGACAGGGGGCTGGAATGGCTACACCTTC,CASSSKTGGWNGYTF
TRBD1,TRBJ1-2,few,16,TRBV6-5,TGTGCCAGCAGTTACTCCCCCGGGACAGGGGGTGATGGCTACACCTTC,CASSYSPGTGGDGYTF
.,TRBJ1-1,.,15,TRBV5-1,TGCGCCAGCAGAGAAACAGGGAATCTGGGCACTGAAGCTTTCTTT,CASRETGNLGTEAFF